Sequencing of this T cell receptor (beta chain) was carried out in a study of cytomegalovirus exposure and HLA in healthy donors. Study details: Both the 95 to 150 validation repertoires and the 500 to 700 first-cohort repertoires used the same platform, as reported by a later analysis.

Study-wide results and limits: It was reportedly the case that the classifier diagnosed cytomegalovirus status with high specificity and sensitivity. Subsequent analysis showed first-cohort TCR clusters tending to co-occur in 120 validation repertoires.

Donors came from a validation cohort of fewer than 150 subjects, distinct from the first 666-subject cohort. For this clone: What it binds is not known.

Only in-frame clones appear in the TCRdb table, and some are missing; sequencing was by immunoSEQ multiplex PCR. The table includes about 130,000 clones, about 96% detected once. What was sequenced was PBMCs. This TCR was recovered from a man younger than 35 in good health and CMV-seronegative.

DNA of the CDR3: TGTGCCAGCAGCCGCCCAAGACAGGGGCGGGAGCAGTACTTC. Amino acid sequence: CASSRPRQGREQYF. The rearrangement joins TRBV11-2 to TRBJ2-7; 8 bases fit TRBD1. V was pared by 5 bases and J by 7 bases, with 10 bases of the junction left unmatched. This CDR3 region has 14 residues. CDR1 and CDR2 (germline): SGHAT, FQNNGV.